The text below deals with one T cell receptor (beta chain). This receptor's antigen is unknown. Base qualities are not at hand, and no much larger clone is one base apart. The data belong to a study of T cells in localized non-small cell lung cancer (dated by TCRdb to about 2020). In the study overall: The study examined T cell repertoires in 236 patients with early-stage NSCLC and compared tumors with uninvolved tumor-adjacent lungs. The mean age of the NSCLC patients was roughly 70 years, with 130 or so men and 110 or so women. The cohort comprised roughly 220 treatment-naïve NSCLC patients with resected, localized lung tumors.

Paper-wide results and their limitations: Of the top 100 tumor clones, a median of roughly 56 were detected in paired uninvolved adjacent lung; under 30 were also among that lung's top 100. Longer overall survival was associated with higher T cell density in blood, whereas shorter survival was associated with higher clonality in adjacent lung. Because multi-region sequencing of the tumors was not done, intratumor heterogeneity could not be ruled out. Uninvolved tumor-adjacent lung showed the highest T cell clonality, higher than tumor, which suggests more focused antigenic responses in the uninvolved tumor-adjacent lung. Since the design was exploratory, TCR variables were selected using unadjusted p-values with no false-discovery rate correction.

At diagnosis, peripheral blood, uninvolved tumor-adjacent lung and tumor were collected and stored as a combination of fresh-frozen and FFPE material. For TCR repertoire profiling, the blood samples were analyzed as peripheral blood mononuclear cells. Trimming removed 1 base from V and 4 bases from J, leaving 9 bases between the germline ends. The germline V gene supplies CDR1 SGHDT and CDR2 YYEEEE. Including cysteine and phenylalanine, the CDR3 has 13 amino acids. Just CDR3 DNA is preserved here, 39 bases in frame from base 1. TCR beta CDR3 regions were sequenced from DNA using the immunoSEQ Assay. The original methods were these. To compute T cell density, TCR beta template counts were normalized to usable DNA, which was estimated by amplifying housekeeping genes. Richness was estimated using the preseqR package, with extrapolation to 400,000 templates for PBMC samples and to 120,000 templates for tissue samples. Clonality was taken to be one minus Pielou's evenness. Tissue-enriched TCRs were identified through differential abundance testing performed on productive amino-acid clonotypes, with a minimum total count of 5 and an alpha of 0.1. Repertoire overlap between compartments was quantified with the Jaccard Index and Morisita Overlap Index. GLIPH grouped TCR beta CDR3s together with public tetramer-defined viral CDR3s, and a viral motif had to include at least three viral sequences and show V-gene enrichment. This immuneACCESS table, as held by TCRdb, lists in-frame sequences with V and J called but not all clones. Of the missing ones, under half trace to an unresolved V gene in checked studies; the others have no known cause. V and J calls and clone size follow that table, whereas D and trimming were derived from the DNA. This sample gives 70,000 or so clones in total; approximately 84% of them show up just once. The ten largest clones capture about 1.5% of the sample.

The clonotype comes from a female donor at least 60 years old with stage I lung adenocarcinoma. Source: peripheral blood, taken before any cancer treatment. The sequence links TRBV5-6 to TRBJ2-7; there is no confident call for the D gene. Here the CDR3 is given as CASSLFPAYEQYF. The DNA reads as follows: TGTGCCAGCAGCTTGTTCCCTGCTTACGAGCAGTACTTC.